This T cell receptor beta chain was documented in a study of blood T cells in healthy people across ages. This clonotype was observed a handful of times. Whenever a sample was processed, at least 6 million PBMCs were isolated. The use of a sample-barcoded 5' primer and a J-beta primer mix characterized a second PCR of 7 to 11 cycles. Every cDNA was tagged by a template-switch adaptor with 12 random nucleotides. Using its own MiXCR run on the 5' RACE reads, TCRdb lists one record per CDR3 protein. Of around 850,000 distinct CDR3 sequences in the sample, roughly 34% were seen once. CDR1 SGHTA and CDR2 FQGNSA come from the germline V gene. CDR3 length: 15 amino acids. The V and J ends lost 5 bases and 7 bases, in that order; junction bases with no gene match: 8.

The chain couples TRBV7-2 to TRBJ2-1, with 10 bases that match TRBD2. The TCR sequence derives from a young man in good health. Sequenced material: blood. CDR3 protein: CASSVLAGEGNEQFF. The CDR3 bases are TGTGCCAGCAGCGTCCTAGCGGGGGAGGGAAATGAGCAGTTCTTC. The complete variable domain, with remaining parts taken from reference TRBV7-2 and TRBJ2-1, reads GAGVSQSPSNKVTEKGKDVELRCDPISGHTALYWYRQSLGQGLEFLIYFQGNSAPDKSGLPSDRFSAERTGGSVSTLTIQRTQQEDSAVYLCASSVLAGEGNEQFFGPGTRLTVL.